The 19 T cell receptor beta chains listed next were all sequenced from one sample in a study of synovial regulatory T cells in juvenile arthritis (dated by TCRdb to about 2015). To prepare the library, the immunoSEQ multiplex PCR assay was applied. Not all clones reach the TCRdb copy of this immuneACCESS table, which keeps in-frame sequences only. Checked studies attribute under half of the gap to unresolved V genes and leave the rest unexplained. This sample's table has entries for about 9,700 clones. The ten most abundant clones make up 0.55% to 0.75% of the sample. Material: Treg cells from blood. This specimen's cell subset or site label, per the study, means: remaining (HLA-DR-negative) circulating blood Treg cells. The receptors here all came from a donor aged 2-35 years with juvenile idiopathic arthritis.

The chain links TRBV10-3 to TRBJ2-3; the D call of TRBD2 rests on TCRdb alone, since no DNA is present to check it. The CDR3 has 11 amino acids. No DNA appears here. Germline assignment: CDR1 ENHRY and CDR2 SYGVKD. The CDR3 spells CAISDADTQYF.

The J gene is TRBJ2-7, the V gene TRBV5-6; the D call of TRBD2 rests on TCRdb alone, since no DNA is present to check it. This CDR3 region has 14 residues. No DNA was logged. Germline V CDR1 and CDR2: SGHDT, YYEEEE. The chain's CDR3 is CASSFGPQGLEQYF.

This sequence joins TRBV5-1 and TRBJ1-4. Germline V gene data show CDR1 as SGHRS and CDR2 as YFSETQ. This CDR3 comprises 14 residues. DNA was not recorded. The CDR3 sequence: CASSFAGRDEKLFF.

The genes are TRBV7-2 and TRBJ2-1; TCRdb indicates TRBD1, and absent DNA this call remains unverified. Looked up from germline, CDR1 is SGHTA and CDR2 is FQGNSA. The length of the CDR3 is 14 residues. No DNA sequence was recorded. The CDR3 protein is CASSFQALTNEQFF.

The chain combines TRBV30 with TRBJ2-7. The CDR3 covers 12 residues. No coding sequence is recorded. Looked up from germline, CDR1 is GTSNPN and CDR2 is SVGIG (reference sequence). CDR3 region: CAWSDDPYEQYF.

V is TRBV19 and J is TRBJ2-3. Germline V lookup: CDR1 LNHDA, CDR2 SQIVND (reference sequence). The CDR3 runs to 19 residues. The DNA is unrecorded. CDR3 loop: CASSKRREAGVRGTDTQYF. The full variable domain, with the rest looked up from reference TRBV19 and TRBJ2-3, is DGGITQSPKYLFRKEGQNVTLSCEQNLNHDAMYWYRQDPGQGLRLIYYSQIVNDFQKGDIAEGYSVSREKKESFPLTVTSAQKNPTAFYLCASSKRREAGVRGTDTQYFGPGTRLTVL.

The chain joins TRBV11-2 to TRBJ1-2. From germline, CDR1 is SGHAT and CDR2 FQNNGV. This CDR3 is built from 15 residues. The coding DNA is unavailable. The CDR3 reads CASSRLGPLSYGYTF.

The gene calls are TRBV20-1 and TRBJ2-7; TCRdb proposes TRBD1, but this gene call is untestable without DNA. CDR1 and CDR2 from the germline V gene are DFQATT and SNEGSKA (reference sequence). The CDR3 consists of 11 residues. A DNA sequence was not provided. This CDR3 is CSARTNYEQYF.

This chain connects TRBV5-1 to TRBJ1-1; no DNA is available, so the TRBD1 call from TCRdb remains unchecked. The CDR3 length is 15 residues. DNA is not on record. Germline V gives CDR1 SGHRS, CDR2 YFSETQ. CDR3 amino acids: CASSSKDSRNTEAFF.

The V and J genes are TRBV6-5 and TRBJ1-1; as DNA is missing, the TRBD1 call by TCRdb cannot be tested. The CDR3 runs 15 residues. The record lacks a DNA sequence. Germline V gene sequence: CDR1 MNHEY, CDR2 SVGAGI. CDR3 amino acids: CASSLNRGLNTEAFF.

The chain links TRBV29-1 to TRBJ2-3; TCRdb outputs TRBD1, but without DNA this stays unchecked. The length of the CDR3 is 19 residues. The protein alone is recorded here. The V gene's germline CDR1 is SQVTM and CDR2 ANQGSEA. The CDR3 reads CSVVPLRHRAKMGTDTQYF.

This chain connects TRBV6-6 to TRBJ1-3; there is no DNA to check the TCRdb D call of TRBD1. Germline CDR1 is MNHNY and CDR2 is SVGAGI (reference sequence). The CDR3 is 15 residues long. The DNA is not on file. The CDR3 protein is CASRPRQGLKNTIYF.

The genes are TRBV4-1 and TRBJ1-2; no DNA is available, so the TRBD1 call from TCRdb remains unchecked. CDR1 and CDR2 (germline): MGHRA, YSYEKL. The CDR3 has 17 amino acids. Nucleotide data are not available. The CDR3 here is CASSPFAGGSGAGGYTF.

V and J are TRBV7-2 and TRBJ1-2; checking the TCRdb D call of TRBD1 is not possible without DNA. Germline CDR1 SGHTA, CDR2 FQGNSA. The CDR3 runs to 15 residues. Only the protein is on record. This chain's CDR3 is CASSGTGTGVYGYTF. The variable domain in full, completed from reference TRBV7-2 and TRBJ1-2, reads GAGVSQSPSNKVTEKGKDVELRCDPISGHTALYWYRQSLGQGLEFLIYFQGNSAPDKSGLPSDRFSAERTGGSVSTLTIQRTQQEDSAVYLCASSGTGTGVYGYTFGSGTRLTVV.

The CDR3 is CASSYSSLNTEAFF. The V call is TRBV6-5, the J call TRBJ1-1. The V gene's germline CDR1 is MNHEY and CDR2 SVGAGI. This CDR3 has 14 residues. No DNA accompanies this entry.

The gene calls are TRBV11-2 and TRBJ2-6; TCRdb returns TRBD2, unconfirmable since there is no DNA. CDR1 and CDR2 (germline): SGHAT, FQNNGV. This CDR3 has 18 residues. No coding sequence is recorded. The chain's CDR3 is CASSALSGLRSGANVLTF. The complete variable domain, with remaining parts taken from reference TRBV11-2 and TRBJ2-6, reads EAGVAQSPRYKIIEKRQSVAFWCNPISGHATLYWYQQILGQGPKLLIQFQNNGVVDDSQLPKDRFSAERLKGVDSTLKIQPAKLEDSAVYLCASSALSGLRSGANVLTFGAGSRLTVL.

J is TRBJ1-1 and V is TRBV5-1. The CDR3 is 13 amino acids. No DNA has been recorded. Per the germline V gene, CDR1 is SGHRS and CDR2 is YFSETQ. CDR3 residues: CASSMTMNTEAFF.

This chain uses TRBV14 with TRBJ2-7. The germline CDR1 and CDR2 sequences are SGHDN and FVKESK. The CDR3 is 13 residues long. No DNA appears here. CDR3 sequence: CASSQGIGREQYF.

The chain recombines TRBV7-9 with TRBJ2-6; TCRdb reports TRBD1, a call that lacks DNA to check it against. This CDR3 has 15 residues. Only the protein sequence is given. Germline CDR1 SEHNR, CDR2 FQNEAQ (reference sequence). The CDR3 region is CASSNRASGANVLTF.